This T cell receptor (beta chain) was captured by sequencing in a study of regulatory T cells in long-lasting Graves disease. In its sample, this clonotype was seen many times. The antigen is not known. Specified time point: newly diagnosed GD, antithyroid drugs for less than 3 months. Preparation of the TCR library used RNA extracted from PBMCs. Collection of peripheral blood (around 10 milliliters) was done using EDTA tubes. TCR beta libraries were built with iRepertoire HTBI primers and Arm-PCR of CDR3 regions. Original processing notes: Looking across samples, the authors found 55 to 80 TRBV and 14 to 15 TRBJ segments. Each CDR3 protein gets one entry after TCRdb re-called the multiplex PCR reads with MiXCR. It is TCRdb's table, rather than the study itself, that gives the V and J calls and clone size. The top ten hold about 38% of the sample, which has some 320,000 distinct CDR3 sequences, 15% to 20% seen once.

The CDR3 totals 16 residues. The V end lost 4 bases, the J end lost 4 bases, and 18 bases lay between the germline ends. Germline loops: CDR1 KGHDR, CDR2 SFDVKD. Findings and limits, study-wide: Compared with new cases, persistent Graves' patients showed reduced TCR diversity. With approximately 2,500 shared public clonotypes, persistent patients exceeded new patients, who shared about 1,000.

This receptor was taken from a female donor with Graves disease. This sequence joins TRBV24-1 and TRBJ2-5; maybe TRBD1 (5 bases). This sample comprised peripheral blood mononuclear cells (PBMCs), obtained at new diagnosis, from a patient treated with antithyroid drugs. In DNA, the CDR3 is TGTGCCACCAGTGACCTACGACACGATAGGGGAGAGACCCAGTACTTC. It codes for CATSDLRHDRGETQYF.